This TCR beta chain came from a study of blood T cell repertoires in COVID-19. Study background: Italy, Spain and the United States were the sources of the convalescent and acute COVID-19 samples. The cDNA or gDNA used as material had been derived from T cells, B-cell-depleted T cells, or PBMCs.

Per the study methods: Using reference gene primer amplification, nucleated cell counts were estimated. Repertoires were generated with immunoSEQ multiplex PCR, while TCRdb's copy carries only in-frame clones and drops some. V, J and clone size were drawn from that table, and D and trimming were deduced from the DNA. Among about 120,000 clones, 70% to 80% were seen once, and the ten largest hold 5% to 7.5%. Germline-derived CDR1 and CDR2 are KGHDR and SFDVKD. J lost 5 bases, V lost 4 bases, and 7 bases had no gene match. The CDR3 runs to 15 residues. The genes are TRBV24-1 and TRBJ2-3; TRBD1 agrees at 8 bases. Sequenced: peripheral blood. This TCR came from a man in his 70s with acute or convalescent COVID-19. The CDR3 bases are TGTGCCACCAGTGACCGAGGACAGGGTATAGATACGCAGTATTTT. It codes for CATSDRGQGIDTQYF.